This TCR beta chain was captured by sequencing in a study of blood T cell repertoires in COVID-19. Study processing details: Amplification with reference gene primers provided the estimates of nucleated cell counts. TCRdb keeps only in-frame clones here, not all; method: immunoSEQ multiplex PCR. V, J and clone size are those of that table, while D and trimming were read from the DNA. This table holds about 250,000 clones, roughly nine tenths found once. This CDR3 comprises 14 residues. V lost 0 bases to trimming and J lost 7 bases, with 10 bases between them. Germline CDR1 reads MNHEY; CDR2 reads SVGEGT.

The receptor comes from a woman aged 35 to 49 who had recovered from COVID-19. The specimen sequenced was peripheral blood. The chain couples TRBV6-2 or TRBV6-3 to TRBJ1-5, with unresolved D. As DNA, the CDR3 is TGTGCCAGCAGTTACTCGGAGGGTTGGCAGCCCCAGCATTTT. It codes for CASSYSEGWQPQHF.